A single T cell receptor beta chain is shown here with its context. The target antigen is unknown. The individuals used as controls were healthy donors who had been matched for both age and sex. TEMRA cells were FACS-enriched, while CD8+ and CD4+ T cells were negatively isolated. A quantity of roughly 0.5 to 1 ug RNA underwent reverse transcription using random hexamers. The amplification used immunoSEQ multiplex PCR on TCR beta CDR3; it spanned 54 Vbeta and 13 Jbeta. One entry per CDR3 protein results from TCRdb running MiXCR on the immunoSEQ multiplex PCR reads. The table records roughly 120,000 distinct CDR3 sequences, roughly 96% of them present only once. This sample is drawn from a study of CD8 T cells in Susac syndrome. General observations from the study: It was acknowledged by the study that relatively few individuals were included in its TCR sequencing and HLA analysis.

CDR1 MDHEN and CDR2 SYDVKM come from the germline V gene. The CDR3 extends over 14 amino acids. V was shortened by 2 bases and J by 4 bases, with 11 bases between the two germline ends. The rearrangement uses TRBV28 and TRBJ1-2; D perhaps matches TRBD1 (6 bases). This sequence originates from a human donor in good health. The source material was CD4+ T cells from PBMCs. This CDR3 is CASSLTGTSYGYTF. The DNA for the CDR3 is TGTGCCAGCAGTTTAACAGGGACAAGCTATGGCTACACCTTC.